These 27 T cell receptor beta chains came from one sample sequenced in a study of technical replicates of blood from a handful of donors. Assay used: immunoSEQ multiplex PCR; TCRdb lists only in-frame clones, some missing. This sample yields around 69,000 clones, of which almost 98% are seen a single time; 0.2% to 0.25% belongs to the top ten. The source material was T cells isolated from PBMCs. These receptors were taken from a human donor in good health.

This sequence joins TRBV5-1 and TRBJ1-1, with 7 bases that match TRBD1. V was pared by 1 base and J by 5 bases, with 5 bases of the junction left unmatched. Germline V CDR1 and CDR2: SGHRS, YFSETQ. The CDR3 length is 14 residues. The CDR3 spells CASSLRQGGTEAFF. The CDR3 nucleotides are TGCGCCAGCAGCTTGCGACAGGGCGGAACTGAAGCTTTCTTT.

The gene calls are TRBV9 and TRBJ2-2; maybe TRBD2 (5 bases). CDR1 and CDR2 from the germline V gene are SGDLS and YYNGEE. The CDR3 extends over 13 amino acids. Trimming cost V 4 bases and J 4 bases, with 8 bases left between them. The chain's CDR3 is CASSTGITGELFF. The CDR3 nucleotides are TGTGCCAGCAGCACGGGGATCACCGGGGAGCTGTTTTTT.

This clone was seen only once. The V and J genes are TRBV6-4 and TRBJ2-1, with D possibly matching TRBD1 (5 bases). The V and J ends lost 2 bases and 4 bases respectively, with 12 bases between them. Germline CDR1 reads MRHNA; CDR2 reads SNTAGT. The CDR3 contains 15 residues. For the CDR3, the DNA is TGTGCCAGCAGTGACCGAACAGGAGCTTACAATGAGCAGTTCTTC. Its translation: CASSDRTGAYNEQFF.

The V call is TRBV7-9, the J call TRBJ1-5, with D possibly TRBD1 on 5 matching bases. The germline gives CDR1 SEHNR, CDR2 FQNEAQ (reference sequence). CDR3 length equals 13 residues. V gave up 5 bases and J gave up 4 bases, with 9 bases separating them. The CDR3 DNA reads as TGTGCCAGCAGCCCAGACAGTAATCAGCCCCAGCATTTT. As protein: CASSPDSNQPQHF.

The J gene is TRBJ2-1, the V gene TRBV14; TRBD2 might be the D (5 bases). The CDR3 has 11 residues. Trimming removed 4 bases from V and 9 bases from J, with 7 bases in between. CDR1 is SGHDN, CDR2 FVKESK, per germline. DNA for the CDR3: TGTGCCAGCAGCCGGGAGTCTGAGCAGTTCTTC. The encoded protein is CASSRESEQFF. Using reference TRBV14 and TRBJ2-1 for the parts outside the CDR3, the full variable domain is EAGVTQFPSHSVIEKGQTVTLRCDPISGHDNLYWYRRVMGKEIKFLLHFVKESKQDESGMPNNRFLAERTGGTYSTLKVQPAELEDSGVYFCASSRESEQFFGPGTRLTVL.

The V call is TRBV5-4, the J call TRBJ1-2, with D unresolved. CDR1 SGHNT and CDR2 YYREEE come from the germline V gene (reference sequence). With 4 bases removed from V and 4 bases from J, the gap between germline ends came to 11 bases. CDR3 length: 13 residues. DNA of the CDR3: TGTGCCAGCAGCCCGAGGATTTCCTATGGCTACACCTTC. As protein: CASSPRISYGYTF.

The chain uses TRBV2 and TRBJ2-7; tentatively, D is TRBD2 (6 bases). CDR1 SNHLY and CDR2 FYNNEI come from the germline V gene. V lost 2 bases to trimming and J lost 4 bases, with 15 bases between them. This CDR3 contains 15 residues. The CDR3 sequence: CASSEIAPGDYEQYF. The CDR3 bases are TGTGCCAGCAGTGAAATTGCCCCGGGGGATTACGAGCAGTACTTC.

The chain carries TRBV5-1 and TRBJ2-7; tentative D call: TRBD2 (5 bases). In germline, CDR1 is SGHRS, CDR2 YFSETQ. Trimming stripped 2 bases from V and 6 bases from J, with 12 bases between. The CDR3 totals 13 residues. In DNA form, the CDR3 reads TGCGCCAGCAGCTTACCTAGCAGTGGCGAGCAGTACTTC. It is translated as CASSLPSSGEQYF. The full variable domain, completed using reference TRBV5-1 and TRBJ2-7, is KAGVTQTPRYLIKTRGQQVTLSCSPISGHRSVSWYQQTPGQGLQFLFEYFSETQRNKGNFPGRFSGRQFSNSRSEMNVSTLELGDSALYLCASSLPSSGEQYFGPGTRLTVT.

The chain combines TRBV6-5 with TRBJ2-1, with 10 bases matching TRBD2. The V and J ends lost 8 bases and 7 bases, in that order; junction bases with no gene match: 8. Germline V CDR1 and CDR2: MNHEY, SVGAGI. The CDR3 totals 14 residues. CDR3 region: CASGAGGTVNEQFF. CDR3 sequence (DNA): TGTGCCAGCGGAGCGGGAGGGACGGTTAATGAGCAGTTCTTC.

The V call is TRBV7-6, the J call TRBJ1-3; 8 bases map to TRBD1. V shed 3 bases, J shed 14 bases, and the junction held 6 bases outside the gene matches. The CDR3 covers 12 residues. Germline loops: CDR1 SGHVS, CDR2 FNYEAQ. The DNA for the CDR3 is TGTGCCAGCAGCTTGACCTTGGGACAGGTATATTTT. Protein sequence: CASSLTLGQVYF.

The chain recombines TRBV7-9 with TRBJ1-1, with 7 nucleotides matching TRBD1. The CDR3 extends over 19 amino acids. The germline CDR1 and CDR2 sequences are SEHNR and FQNEAQ (reference sequence). The J segment lost 3 bases and the V segment lost 1 base, leaving 17 bases of the junction unmatched. CDR3 sequence (DNA): TGTGCCAGCAGCTTAGAGAGGGGATCACAGGGGATCAGGGACACTGAAGCTTTCTTT. This codes for CASSLERGSQGIRDTEAFF.

The chain links TRBV29-1 to TRBJ1-6, with D perhaps TRBD1 (6 bases). This CDR3 contains 13 residues. Germline V gene sequence: CDR1 SQVTM, CDR2 ANQGSEA. The V gene lost 7 bases and the J gene lost 6 bases, with 13 bases spanning the gap. The DNA for the CDR3 is TGCAGCGCTCGACAGGAGCTTAATTCACCCCTCCACTTT. As protein: CSARQELNSPLHF.

This chain links TRBV30 with TRBJ1-1; D is undetermined. CDR1 and CDR2 (germline): GTSNPN, SVGIG (reference sequence). Trimming cost V 2 bases and J 3 bases, with 16 bases left between them. The CDR3 length is 15 residues. CDR3: CAWSLYVVGDTEAFF. CDR3 sequence (DNA): TGTGCCTGGAGTCTCTACGTGGTAGGAGACACTGAAGCTTTCTTT.

The chain employs TRBV5-4 and TRBJ1-2, with a weak D call TRBD1 (6 bases). V was clipped by 4 bases and J by 2 bases, with 9 bases between them. In germline, CDR1 is SGHNT, CDR2 YYREEE (reference sequence). The CDR3 consists of 13 residues. DNA for the CDR3: TGTGCCAGCAGCCCGGACAGCAACTATGGCTACACCTTC. The encoded protein is CASSPDSNYGYTF.

This clone showed up just once. In DNA form, the CDR3 reads TGTGCCATTCAGACAGTTTCTGGAAACACCATATATTTT. Its translation: CAIQTVSGNTIYF. The J gene is TRBJ1-3, the V gene TRBV7-9; TRBD1 might be the D (5 bases). CDR3 length: 13 residues. Germline assignment: CDR1 SEHNR and CDR2 FQNEAQ (reference sequence). Trimming pared 10 bases from V and 1 base from J, leaving 11 bases between.

This rearrangement joins TRBV6-1 to TRBJ2-7, with D uncertain. This CDR3 is built from 14 residues. The V gene lost 3 bases and the J gene lost 5 bases, with 14 bases spanning the gap. Germline values: CDR1 MNHNS, CDR2 SASEGT. CDR3 in amino acids: CASSDRLSRDEQYF. The CDR3 DNA is TGTGCCAGCAGTGATAGATTATCCCGGGACGAGCAGTACTTC.

This clone came up once. The V and J genes are TRBV27 and TRBJ2-7; 8 bases are shared with TRBD2. The J segment lost 4 bases and the V segment lost 2 bases, leaving 7 bases of the junction unmatched. Germline CDR1 and CDR2: MNHEY and SMNVEV (reference sequence). The length of the CDR3 is 15 residues. Here the CDR3 DNA reads TGTGCCAGCAGTTTACTTCCGGGAGGGCCGTACGAGCAGTACTTC. Protein product: CASSLLPGGPYEQYF.

The count of this clone is one. CDR3 in DNA: TGTGCCAGCAGCTTAGGGGAGACAGGGGGCTCGGCTTTCTTT. Translating it yields CASSLGETGGSAFF. V gene TRBV7-9 combines with J gene TRBJ1-1, with 10 bases aligning to TRBD1. From germline, CDR1 is SEHNR and CDR2 FQNEAQ (reference sequence). Losses at the gene ends were 1 base for V and 11 bases for J; bases not matched to a gene: 7. The CDR3 is made up of 14 amino acids.

The V call is TRBV6-6, the J call TRBJ1-1; tentatively, D is TRBD1 (5 bases). The CDR3 has 13 amino acids. Germline CDR1 reads MNHNY; CDR2 reads SVGAGI (reference sequence). V gave up 5 bases and J gave up 8 bases, with 15 bases separating them. The chain's CDR3 is CASSPLPHREAFF. CDR3 in DNA: TGTGCCAGCAGTCCCCTCCCCCACAGGGAAGCTTTCTTT.

The chain combines TRBV5-1 with TRBJ2-7; no clear D. The CDR3 runs 12 residues. From germline, CDR1 is SGHRS and CDR2 YFSETQ. Trimming stripped 4 bases from V and 5 bases from J, with 10 bases between. The DNA for the CDR3 is TGCGCCAGCAGCATTGAAGGAGACGAGCAGTACTTC. Translation: CASSIEGDEQYF.

This clone was found once. The chain links TRBV5-6 to TRBJ2-3; 8 bases are a match to TRBD1. The length of the CDR3 is 19 residues. Germline CDR1 SGHDT, CDR2 YYEEEE. J gave up 1 base and V 4 bases, and 17 bases lay outside the gene matches. The CDR3 DNA sequence: TGTGCCAGCAGCCTTGACATAATAGGACAGGGAGAAGGCACAGATACGCAGTATTTT. Its translation: CASSLDIIGQGEGTDTQYF.

V gene TRBV4-1 combines with J gene TRBJ2-7; 11 bases map to TRBD2. Trimming at V came to 3 bases and at J to 2 bases, leaving 6 bases not matched to a gene. Germline CDR1 and CDR2: MGHRA and YSYEKL. The CDR3 loop spans 16 amino acids. The DNA for the CDR3 is TGCGCCAGCAGCCACCTCCTAGCGGGGGGACCCTACGAGCAGTACTTC. Its protein product is CASSHLLAGGPYEQYF.

V usage is TRBV5-4 and J usage is TRBJ2-7; 9 bases line up with TRBD2. This CDR3 is built from 15 residues. J was trimmed by 3 bases and V by 0 bases; bases with no gene match: 4. Germline V lookup: CDR1 SGHNT, CDR2 YYREEE (reference sequence). The CDR3 spells CASSLASGGFYEQYF. The CDR3 DNA reads as TGTGCCAGCAGCTTGGCGAGCGGGGGGTTCTACGAGCAGTACTTC.

V usage is TRBV6-5 and J usage is TRBJ1-2; D gene uncertain. CDR3 size: 15 residues. V dropped 4 bases and J dropped 2 bases, with 14 bases sitting between them. Germline CDR1 is MNHEY and CDR2 is SVGAGI. The CDR3 DNA reads TGTGCCAGCAGTTTGACGGAGGGATTAAACTATGGCTACACCTTC. Amino acids: CASSLTEGLNYGYTF.

The rearrangement uses TRBV30 and TRBJ1-2; D unresolved. This CDR3 is built from 13 residues. The germline V gene encodes CDR1 GTSNPN and CDR2 SVGIG (reference sequence). Trimming shortened V by 0 bases and J by 1 base, and 6 bases separated the two germline ends. The CDR3 DNA follows: TGTGCCTGGAGTGTCCCCCTTAACTATGGCTACACCTTC. Protein: CAWSVPLNYGYTF.

The CDR3 loop is CASSLVLAGQETQYF. The CDR3 region has the DNA TGTGCCAGCAGCTTAGTACTAGCGGGACAAGAGACCCAGTACTTC. This chain links TRBV7-9 with TRBJ2-5; 10 bases agree with TRBD2. Germline V lookup: CDR1 SEHNR, CDR2 FQNEAQ (reference sequence). CDR3 length: 15 amino acids. After removal of 1 base from V and 2 bases from J, the junction contained 1 base not matched to a gene.

For the CDR3, the DNA is TGCGCCAGCAGCTTGGGACAGTCAAAAGAGACCCAGTACTTC. Translating it yields CASSLGQSKETQYF. J is TRBJ2-5 and V is TRBV5-1, with a possible D match to TRBD1 (5 bases). Germline values: CDR1 SGHRS, CDR2 YFSETQ. Trimming took 0 bases from V and 3 from J, leaving 9 bases between them. The CDR3 sequence is 14 residues long.